These 21 T cell receptor beta chains share one sample of origin, sequenced in a study of T-cell memory formation after mild COVID-19. TCRdb ran MiXCR on the 5' RACE reads and lists one entry per CDR3 protein. The sample lists 140,000 or so distinct CDR3 sequences; 11% to 15% were seen once. Sequencing used PBMCs or a T cell subset sorted from them (not recorded which). The receptor source for this set is an adult woman who had mild COVID-19 (a few samples of this study predate the infection). Cell type and time point are not known.

This clonotype showed up many times. The chain couples TRBV5-4 to TRBJ2-1; D remains ambiguous. The CDR3 covers 15 residues. Germline-derived CDR1 and CDR2 are SGHNT and YYREEE (reference sequence). The germline V and J ends were trimmed by 2 bases and 5 bases, with 14 bases remaining between them. This CDR3 is CASSFRNEGHNEQFF. The CDR3 DNA sequence: TGTGCCAGCAGCTTTCGCAACGAAGGACACAATGAGCAGTTCTTC. The complete variable domain, with remaining parts taken from reference TRBV5-4 and TRBJ2-1, reads ETGVTQSPTHLIKTRGQQVTLRCSSQSGHNTVSWYQQALGQGPQFIFQYYREEENGRGNFPPRFSGLQFPNYSSELNVNALELDDSALYLCASSFRNEGHNEQFFGPGTRLTVL.

Ten or more counts support this clonotype. The rearrangement uses TRBV7-9 and TRBJ2-1; 7 positions match TRBD1. J lost 0 bases, V lost 5 bases, and 7 bases had no gene match. Germline-derived CDR1 and CDR2 are SEHNR and FQNEAQ (reference sequence). This CDR3 has 16 residues. DNA of the CDR3: TGTGCCAGCAGCCCCGCCGGGACAGTCTCCTACAATGAGCAGTTCTTC. Its protein product is CASSPAGTVSYNEQFF.

This clonotype was detected only a few times. The gene calls are TRBV7-9 and TRBJ2-1, with a tentative D call TRBD2 (5 bases). The ends were cut back, 3 bases at V and 0 bases at J, with 12 bases in the middle. Germline CDR1 is SEHNR and CDR2 is FQNEAQ (reference sequence). The CDR3 is 16 amino acids. Written as DNA, the CDR3 is TGTGCCAGCAGCTTGGTCGGACTCAGCTCCTACAATGAGCAGTTCTTC. This encodes CASSLVGLSSYNEQFF.

The CDR3 loop is CAISDVLAGGHEQYF. The CDR3 DNA reads TGTGCCATCAGTGACGTACTAGCGGGAGGCCACGAGCAGTACTTC. The chain has TRBV10-3 and TRBJ2-7; 12 nucleotides match TRBD2. Germline values: CDR1 ENHRY, CDR2 SYGVKD. This CDR3 spans 15 amino acids. Unmatched junction bases numbered 5, after V lost 3 bases and J lost 5 bases.

This rearrangement joins TRBV2 to TRBJ2-1; a possible D gene is TRBD2 (6 bases). The ends were cut back, 11 bases at V and 9 bases at J, with 8 bases in the middle. This CDR3 is built from 9 residues. Germline V gives CDR1 SNHLY, CDR2 FYNNEI. The CDR3 nucleotides read TGTGCCGCCGGGAGTGAGCAGTTCTTC. Translated, it gives CAAGSEQFF.

This clonotype has only a few counts. This chain links TRBV25-1 with TRBJ2-1, with D hard to call. Germline CDR1 reads MGHDK; CDR2 reads SYGVNS. The CDR3 spans 12 residues. Trimming took off 2 bases at V and 7 bases at J, with 6 bases between the two ends. CDR3 sequence: CASSEKGNEQFF. Written as DNA, the CDR3 is TGTGCCAGCAGTGAAAAAGGAAATGAGCAGTTCTTC.

This clonotype was detected only a few times. V gene TRBV5-1 combines with J gene TRBJ2-7; 12 bases are a match to TRBD2. Germline V gene lookup returns CDR1 SGHRS and CDR2 YFSETQ. The CDR3 runs 16 residues. Trimming took 4 bases from V and 4 from J; bases not matched to a gene: 9. The CDR3 spells CASSHSGLAGQYEQYF. CDR3 DNA: TGCGCCAGCAGCCACTCAGGACTAGCGGGACAATACGAGCAGTACTTC.

This chain links TRBV12-3 or TRBV12-4 with TRBJ2-7, with D perhaps matching TRBD1 (6 bases). Deletions cut 5 bases from V and 5 bases from J, with 10 bases between. The CDR3 spans 12 residues. The CDR3 reads CASSRTVDEQYF. CDR3 bases: TGTGCCAGCAGTCGGACAGTGGACGAGCAGTACTTC.

The J gene is TRBJ2-7, the V gene TRBV5-6, with 12 nucleotides matching TRBD2. Germline-derived CDR1 and CDR2 are SGHDT and YYEEEE. This CDR3 is built from 16 residues. Germline trimming cut 5 bases from V and 2 bases from J; bases unmatched to any gene: 8. CDR3 amino acids: CASRTILAGGTYEQYF. In nucleotides, the CDR3 is TGTGCCAGCAGAACAATACTAGCGGGGGGAACCTACGAGCAGTACTTC.

This clonotype was found a few times. This rearrangement joins TRBV29-1 to TRBJ1-2, with D unresolved. The V end lost 2 bases, the J end lost 2 bases, and 9 bases lay between the germline ends. The CDR3 is 13 residues long. CDR1 is SQVTM and CDR2 is ANQGSEA in the germline V gene. The CDR3 here is CSVERQDNYGYTF. As DNA, the CDR3 is TGCAGCGTTGAAAGGCAGGACAACTATGGCTACACCTTC.

This chain joins TRBV19 and TRBJ1-1, with a tentative D call TRBD1 (6 bases). V was trimmed by 7 bases and J by 5 bases, leaving 11 bases between them. This CDR3 comprises 12 residues. Germline V lookup: CDR1 LNHDA, CDR2 SQIVND (reference sequence). The CDR3 region is CASTPGQTEAFF. Here the CDR3 DNA reads TGTGCCAGTACCCCCGGACAGACTGAAGCTTTCTTT.

At least ten counts were recorded for this clonotype. J is TRBJ2-1 and V is TRBV4-3; 8 bases are a match to TRBD2. The J segment lost 5 bases and the V segment lost 0 bases, leaving 3 bases of the junction unmatched. From germline, CDR1 is LGHNA and CDR2 YSLEER. The CDR3 length is 15 residues. The CDR3 reads CASSQDIAGNNEQFF. Written as DNA, the CDR3 is TGCGCCAGCAGCCAAGATATAGCGGGAAACAATGAGCAGTTCTTC.

This clonotype was counted many times. This chain connects TRBV20-1 to TRBJ2-1, with 7 bases lining up with TRBD1. The V gene end was trimmed by 6 bases and the J gene end by 2 bases; junction bases not matched to a gene: 7. CDR3 length equals 14 residues. Germline loops: CDR1 DFQATT, CDR2 SNEGSKA (reference sequence). This chain's CDR3 is CSALDRVTYNEQFF. The DNA of the CDR3 is TGCAGTGCCCTCGACAGGGTCACCTACAATGAGCAGTTCTTC.

The chain carries TRBV9 and TRBJ2-7; TRBD2 matches 10 bases. After removal of 1 base from V and 6 bases from J, the junction contained 4 bases not matched to a gene. The CDR3 contains 14 residues. Germline lookup yields CDR1 SGDLS and CDR2 YYNGEE. The CDR3 sequence is CASSVTSGEGEQYF. In DNA form, the CDR3 reads TGTGCCAGCAGCGTAACTAGCGGGGAAGGCGAGCAGTACTTC.

J is TRBJ2-1 and V is TRBV4-2, with D tentatively TRBD1 (5 bases). V lost 1 base and J 1 base, leaving 17 bases between the germline ends. The CDR3 totals 18 residues. In germline, CDR1 is LGHNA, CDR2 YNFKEQ. This CDR3 is CASSQGSWGLGSYNEQFF. The DNA of the CDR3 is TGTGCCAGCAGCCAAGGATCCTGGGGCCTGGGGTCCTACAATGAGCAGTTCTTC.

This clonotype appeared a few times. This rearrangement joins TRBV5-1 to TRBJ2-3; the match to TRBD2 covers 11 bases. The CDR3 is 17 residues long. Germline loops: CDR1 SGHRS, CDR2 YFSETQ. The V and J ends lost 0 bases and 6 bases, in that order; junction bases with no gene match: 9. The CDR3 loop is CASSLELAGAHSDTQYF. For the CDR3, the DNA is TGCGCCAGCAGCTTGGAACTAGCGGGGGCCCACAGTGATACGCAGTATTTT.

This clonotype was seen ten or more times. V and J are TRBV5-1 and TRBJ2-7; D gene unclear. This CDR3 contains 14 residues. V dropped 4 bases and J dropped 3 bases, with 14 bases sitting between them. Germline CDR1 is SGHRS and CDR2 is YFSETQ. The CDR3 coding sequence is TGCGCCAGCAGCCCACTCCCGACCCTCTACGAGCAGTACTTC. Its protein is CASSPLPTLYEQYF.

This clonotype has just a few counts. The chain links TRBV10-3 to TRBJ2-1; TRBD2 matches 10 bases. The CDR3 is 15 residues long. From germline, CDR1 is ENHRY and CDR2 SYGVKD. V dropped 4 bases and J dropped 1; count of bases not matched to a gene: 1. The CDR3 sequence: CAISGGLASYNEQFF. Written as DNA, the CDR3 is TGTGCCATCAGTGGGGGACTAGCGTCCTACAATGAGCAGTTCTTC.

The chain carries TRBV2 and TRBJ1-2, with 9 positions matching TRBD1. Germline V gene lookup returns CDR1 SNHLY and CDR2 FYNNEI. After removal of 0 bases from V and 3 bases from J, the junction contained 2 bases not matched to a gene. This CDR3 has 15 amino acids. In nucleotides, the CDR3 is TGTGCCAGCAGTGAAGCCTGGACAGGGGACTATGGCTACACCTTC. Protein sequence: CASSEAWTGDYGYTF. The full variable domain, its missing parts supplied by reference TRBV2 and TRBJ1-2, is EPEVTQTPSHQVTQMGQEVILRCVPISNHLYFYWYRQILGQKVEFLVSFYNNEISEKSEIFDDQFSVERPDGSNFTLKIRSTKLEDSAMYFCASSEAWTGDYGYTFGSGTRLTVV.

The V and J genes are TRBV7-9 and TRBJ2-7, with no clear D. Trimming cost V 2 bases and J 2 bases, with 4 bases left between them. The CDR3 covers 12 residues. CDR1 is SEHNR, CDR2 FQNEAQ, per germline (reference sequence). Written as DNA, the CDR3 is TGTGCCAGCAGCTTATCAACCTACGAGCAGTACTTC. Translation: CASSLSTYEQYF. The variable domain in full, completed from reference TRBV7-9 and TRBJ2-7, reads DTGVSQNPRHKITKRGQNVTFRCDPISEHNRLYWYRQTLGQGPEFLTYFQNEAQLEKSRLLSDRFSAERPKGSFSTLEIQRTEQGDSAMYLCASSLSTYEQYFGPGTRLTVT.

This sequence joins TRBV24-1 and TRBJ2-3; the match to TRBD1 covers 12 bases. The CDR3 spans 16 residues. Germline assignment: CDR1 KGHDR and CDR2 SFDVKD. The V gene end was trimmed by 9 bases and the J gene end by 1 base; junction bases not matched to a gene: 7. The CDR3 DNA reads TGTGCCACCGGGACAGGGGGCGCGTTAGGCACAGATACGCAGTATTTT. Amino acid sequence: CATGTGGALGTDTQYF.